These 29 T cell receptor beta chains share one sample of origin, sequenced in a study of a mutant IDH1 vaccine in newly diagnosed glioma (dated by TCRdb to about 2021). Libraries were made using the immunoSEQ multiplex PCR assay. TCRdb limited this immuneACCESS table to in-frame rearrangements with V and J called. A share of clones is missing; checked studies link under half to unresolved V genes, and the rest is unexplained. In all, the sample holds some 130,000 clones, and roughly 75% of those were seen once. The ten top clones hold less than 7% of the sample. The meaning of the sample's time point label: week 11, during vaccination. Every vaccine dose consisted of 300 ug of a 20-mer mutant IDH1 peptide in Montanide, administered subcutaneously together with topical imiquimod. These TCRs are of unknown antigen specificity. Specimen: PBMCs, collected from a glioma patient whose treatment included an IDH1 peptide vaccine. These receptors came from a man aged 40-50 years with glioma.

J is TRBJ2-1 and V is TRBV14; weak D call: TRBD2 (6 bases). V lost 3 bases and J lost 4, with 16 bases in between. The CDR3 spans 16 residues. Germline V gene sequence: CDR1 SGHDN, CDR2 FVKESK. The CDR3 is CASSHLAFLLYNEQFF. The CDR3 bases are TGTGCCAGCAGCCATCTAGCGTTCCTCCTTTACAATGAGCAGTTCTTC.

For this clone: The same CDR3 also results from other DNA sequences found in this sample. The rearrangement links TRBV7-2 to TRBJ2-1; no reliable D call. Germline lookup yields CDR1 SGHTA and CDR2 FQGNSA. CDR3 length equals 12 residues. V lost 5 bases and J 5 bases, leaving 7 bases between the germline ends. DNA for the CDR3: TGTGCCAGCAGCCGACCGAACAATGAGCAGTTCTTC. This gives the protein CASSRPNNEQFF.

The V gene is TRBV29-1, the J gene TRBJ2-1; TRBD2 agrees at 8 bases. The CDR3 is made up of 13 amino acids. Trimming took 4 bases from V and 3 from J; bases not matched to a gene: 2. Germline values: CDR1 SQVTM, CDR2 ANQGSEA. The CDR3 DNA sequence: TGCAGCGTTGGAGCGGGAGTCTACAATGAGCAGTTCTTC. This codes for CSVGAGVYNEQFF.

The CDR3 nucleotides are TGTGCCTGGAGTGGTATTGACACTGAAGCTTTCTTT. It codes for CAWSGIDTEAFF. The V gene is TRBV30, the J gene TRBJ1-1, with unresolved D. The germline CDR1 and CDR2 sequences are GTSNPN and SVGIG (reference sequence). V was clipped by 1 base and J by 3 bases, with 6 bases between them. The CDR3 is 12 residues long. Supplemented by reference TRBV30 and TRBJ1-1, the full variable domain reads SQTIHQWPATLVQPVGSPLSLECTVEGTSNPNLYWYRQAAGRGLQLLFYSVGIGQISSEVPQNLSASRPQDRQFILSSKKLLLSDSGFYLCAWSGIDTEAFFGQGTRLTVV.

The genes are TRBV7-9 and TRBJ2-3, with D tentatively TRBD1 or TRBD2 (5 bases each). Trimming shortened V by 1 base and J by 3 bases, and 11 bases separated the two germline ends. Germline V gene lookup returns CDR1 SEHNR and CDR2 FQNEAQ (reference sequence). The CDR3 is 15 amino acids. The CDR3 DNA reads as TGTGCCAGCAGCTTAGTATCCGGGGCGACAGATACGCAGTATTTT. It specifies CASSLVSGATDTQYF. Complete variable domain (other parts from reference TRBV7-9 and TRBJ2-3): DTGVSQNPRHKITKRGQNVTFRCDPISEHNRLYWYRQTLGQGPEFLTYFQNEAQLEKSRLLSDRFSAERPKGSFSTLEIQRTEQGDSAMYLCASSLVSGATDTQYFGPGTRLTVL.

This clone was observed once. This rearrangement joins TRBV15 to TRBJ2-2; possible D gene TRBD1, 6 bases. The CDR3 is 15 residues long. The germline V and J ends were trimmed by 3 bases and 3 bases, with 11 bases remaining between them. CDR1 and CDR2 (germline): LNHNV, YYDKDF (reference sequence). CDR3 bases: TGTGCCACCAGCAGGCCCAGGGGCGACACCGGGGAGCTGTTTTTT. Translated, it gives CATSRPRGDTGELFF.

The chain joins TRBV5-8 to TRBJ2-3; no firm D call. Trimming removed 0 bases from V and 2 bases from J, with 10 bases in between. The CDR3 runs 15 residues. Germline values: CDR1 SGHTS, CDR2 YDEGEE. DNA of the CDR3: TGTGCCAGCAGCTTGGGGTCGGCGACCACAGATACGCAGTATTTT. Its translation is CASSLGSATTDTQYF.

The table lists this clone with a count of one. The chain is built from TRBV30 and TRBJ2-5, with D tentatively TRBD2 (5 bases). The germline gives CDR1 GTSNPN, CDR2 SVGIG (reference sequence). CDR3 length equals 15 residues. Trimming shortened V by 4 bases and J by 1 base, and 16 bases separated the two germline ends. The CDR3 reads CAWIETRAVQETQYF. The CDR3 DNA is TGTGCCTGGATCGAAACGCGGGCAGTCCAAGAGACCCAGTACTTC.

The DNA of the CDR3 is TGTGCCAGCAGTTCCGCTTACAATTCACCCCTCCACTTT. Protein product: CASSSAYNSPLHF. The chain recombines TRBV6-1 with TRBJ1-6; D is uncertain. This CDR3 contains 13 residues. Trimming removed 5 bases at V and 7 bases at J, with 9 bases between. Germline-derived CDR1 and CDR2 are MNHNS and SASEGT.

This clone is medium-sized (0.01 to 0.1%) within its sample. The CDR3 loop is CASGSGGQSGYTF. CDR3 nucleotide sequence: TGTGCCAGCGGCTCTGGGGGGCAGAGTGGCTACACCTTC. This sequence joins TRBV2 and TRBJ1-2, with TRBD1 as a possible D gene (6 bases). The CDR3 extends over 13 amino acids. Germline loops: CDR1 SNHLY, CDR2 FYNNEI. V dropped 8 bases and J dropped 7 bases, with 17 bases sitting between them.

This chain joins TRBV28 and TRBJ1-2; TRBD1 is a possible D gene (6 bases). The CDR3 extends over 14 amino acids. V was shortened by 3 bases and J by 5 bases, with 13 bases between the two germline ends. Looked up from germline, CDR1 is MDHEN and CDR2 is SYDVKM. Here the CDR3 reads CASSFVTGFYGYTF. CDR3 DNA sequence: TGTGCCAGCAGTTTCGTGACAGGCTTTTATGGCTACACCTTC.

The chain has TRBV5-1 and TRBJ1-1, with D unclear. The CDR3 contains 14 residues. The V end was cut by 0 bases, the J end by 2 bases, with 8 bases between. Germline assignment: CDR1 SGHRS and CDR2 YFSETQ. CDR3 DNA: TGCGCCAGCAGCTTGGGTCCAGGTAACACTGAAGCTTTCTTT. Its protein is CASSLGPGNTEAFF.

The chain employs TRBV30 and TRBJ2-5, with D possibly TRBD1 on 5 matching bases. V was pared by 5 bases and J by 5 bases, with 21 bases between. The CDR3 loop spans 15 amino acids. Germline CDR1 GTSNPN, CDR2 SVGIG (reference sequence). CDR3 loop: CAWGKETQGPETQYF. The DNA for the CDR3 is TGTGCCTGGGGAAAGGAGACCCAGGGTCCGGAGACCCAGTACTTC.

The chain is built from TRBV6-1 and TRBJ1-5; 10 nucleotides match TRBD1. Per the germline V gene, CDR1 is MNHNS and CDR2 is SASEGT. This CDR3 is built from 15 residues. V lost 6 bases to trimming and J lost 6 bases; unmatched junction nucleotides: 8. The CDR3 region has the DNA TGTGCCAGCAGATGGGGACAGGGGTACGGTCAGCCCCAGCATTTT. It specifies CASRWGQGYGQPQHF.

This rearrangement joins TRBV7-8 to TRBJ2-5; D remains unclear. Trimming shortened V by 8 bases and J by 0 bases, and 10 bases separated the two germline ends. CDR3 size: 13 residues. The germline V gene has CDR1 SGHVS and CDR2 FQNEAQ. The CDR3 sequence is CASGMSDQETQYF. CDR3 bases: TGTGCCAGCGGCATGTCAGACCAAGAGACCCAGTACTTC.

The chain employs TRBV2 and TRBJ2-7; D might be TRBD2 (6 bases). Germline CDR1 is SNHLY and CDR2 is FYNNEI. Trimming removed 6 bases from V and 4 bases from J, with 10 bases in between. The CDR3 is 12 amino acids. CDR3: CASSLAGYEQYF. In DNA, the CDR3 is TGTGCCAGCAGCCTCGCGGGGTACGAGCAGTACTTC.

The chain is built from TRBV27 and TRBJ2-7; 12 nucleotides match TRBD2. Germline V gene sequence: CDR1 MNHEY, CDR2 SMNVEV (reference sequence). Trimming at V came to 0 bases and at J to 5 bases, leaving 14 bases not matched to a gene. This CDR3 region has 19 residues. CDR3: CASSLSWGLAGGKVNEQYF. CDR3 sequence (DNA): TGTGCCAGCAGTTTATCCTGGGGGCTAGCGGGAGGGAAGGTGAACGAGCAGTACTTC.

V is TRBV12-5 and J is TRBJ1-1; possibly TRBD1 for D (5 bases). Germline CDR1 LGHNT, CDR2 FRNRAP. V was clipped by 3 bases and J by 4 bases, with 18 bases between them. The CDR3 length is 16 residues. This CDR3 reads CASGLELGAASTEAFF. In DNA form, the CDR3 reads TGTGCTAGTGGTTTAGAGTTAGGGGCGGCGAGCACTGAAGCTTTCTTT.

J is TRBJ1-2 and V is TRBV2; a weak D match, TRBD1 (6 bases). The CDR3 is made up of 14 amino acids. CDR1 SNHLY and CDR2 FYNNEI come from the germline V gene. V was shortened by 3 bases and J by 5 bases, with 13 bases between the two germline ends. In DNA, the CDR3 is TGTGCCAGCAGTGATTCCAGGGGCGGATATGGCTACACCTTC. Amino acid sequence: CASSDSRGGYGYTF.

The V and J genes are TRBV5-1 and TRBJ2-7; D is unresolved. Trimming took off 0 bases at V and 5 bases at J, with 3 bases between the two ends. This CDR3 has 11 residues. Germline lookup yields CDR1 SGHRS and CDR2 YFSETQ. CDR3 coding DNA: TGCGCCAGCAGCTTGGCTAACGAGCAGTACTTC. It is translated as CASSLANEQYF.

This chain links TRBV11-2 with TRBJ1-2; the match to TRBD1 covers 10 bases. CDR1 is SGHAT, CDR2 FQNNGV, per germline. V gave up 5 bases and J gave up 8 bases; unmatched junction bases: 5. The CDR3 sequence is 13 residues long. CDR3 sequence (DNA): TGTGCCAGCAGCATCTGGACAGGGGGGGGCTACACCTTC. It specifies CASSIWTGGGYTF.

In nucleotides, the CDR3 is TGTGCTAGTGGTTTGGTACCCTCCCTCGAGCAGTACTTC. This codes for CASGLVPSLEQYF. The chain links TRBV12-5 to TRBJ2-7; D gene uncertain. Germline CDR1 and CDR2: LGHNT and FRNRAP. This CDR3 has 13 residues. With 0 bases removed from V and 6 bases from J, the gap between germline ends came to 9 bases.

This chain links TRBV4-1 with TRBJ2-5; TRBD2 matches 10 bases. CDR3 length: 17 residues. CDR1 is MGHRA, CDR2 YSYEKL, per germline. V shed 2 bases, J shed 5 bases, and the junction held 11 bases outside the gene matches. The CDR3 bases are TGCGCCAGCAGCCAATGGGGCAGCGGGGGGGCGATGGAGACCCAGTACTTC. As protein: CASSQWGSGGAMETQYF.

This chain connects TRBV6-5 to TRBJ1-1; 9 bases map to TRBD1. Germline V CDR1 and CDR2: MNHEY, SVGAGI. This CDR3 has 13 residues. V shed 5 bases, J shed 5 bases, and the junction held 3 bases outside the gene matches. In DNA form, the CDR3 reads TGTGCCAGCAGTAAGGACAGGGGTACTGAAGCTTTCTTT. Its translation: CASSKDRGTEAFF.

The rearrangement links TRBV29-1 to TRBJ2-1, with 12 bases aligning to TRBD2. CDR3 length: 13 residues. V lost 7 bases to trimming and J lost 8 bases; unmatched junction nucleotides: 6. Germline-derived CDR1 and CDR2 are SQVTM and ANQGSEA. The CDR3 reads CSAGLAGLYEQFF. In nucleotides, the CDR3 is TGCAGCGCGGGACTAGCGGGCCTCTATGAGCAGTTCTTC.

The CDR3 coding sequence is TGTGCCAGCAGCTTATACAGGGTGAACACTGAAGCTTTCTTT. Translation: CASSLYRVNTEAFF. V is TRBV7-2 and J is TRBJ1-1, with D perhaps TRBD1 (6 bases). CDR3 length: 14 residues. The V and J ends lost 2 bases and 0 bases respectively, with 7 bases between them. Per germline, CDR1 SGHTA and CDR2 FQGNSA.

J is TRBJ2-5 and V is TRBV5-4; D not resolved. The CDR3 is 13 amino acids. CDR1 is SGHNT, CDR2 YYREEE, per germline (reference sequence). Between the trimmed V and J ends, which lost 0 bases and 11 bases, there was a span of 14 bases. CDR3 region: CASSLVTGLEQYF. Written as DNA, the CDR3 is TGTGCCAGCAGCTTGGTAACTGGTTTAGAGCAGTACTTC.

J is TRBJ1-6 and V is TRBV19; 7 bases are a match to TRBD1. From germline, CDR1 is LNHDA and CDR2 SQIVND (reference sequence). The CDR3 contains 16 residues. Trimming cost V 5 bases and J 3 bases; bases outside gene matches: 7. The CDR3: CASSYEGANYNSPLHF. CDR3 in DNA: TGTGCCAGTAGTTACGAGGGGGCCAACTATAATTCACCCCTCCACTTT.

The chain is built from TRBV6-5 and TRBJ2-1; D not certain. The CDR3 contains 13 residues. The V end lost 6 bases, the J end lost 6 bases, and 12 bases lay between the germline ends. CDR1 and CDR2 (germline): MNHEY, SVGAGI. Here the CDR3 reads CASSHFKGNEQFF. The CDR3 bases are TGTGCCAGCAGCCACTTTAAGGGCAATGAGCAGTTCTTC.